Listed here are 7 T cell receptor beta chains from one sample, sequenced in a study of regulatory T cells in long-lasting Graves disease. Arm-PCR of CDR3 regions and iRepertoire HTBI primers were used to build TCR beta libraries. TCRdb passed the multiplex PCR reads through MiXCR, listing each CDR3 protein once. The sample has more than 300,000 distinct CDR3 sequences; 10% to 15% are singletons. Time point described: newly diagnosed GD, antithyroid drugs for less than 3 months. RNA extracted from PBMCs served as the sequencing template. This sample was also put to use in a study of T cells in Graves' hyperthyroidism and ophthalmopathy.

This sample comprised peripheral blood mononuclear cells (PBMCs), obtained at new diagnosis, from a patient treated with antithyroid drugs. The origin of the receptors is a woman under 30 with Graves disease.

The genes are TRBV18 and TRBJ2-7; 8 positions match TRBD1. CDR1 is KGHSH, CDR2 LQKENI, per germline. The ends lost 6 bases at V and 2 bases at J; junction bases unmatched: 9. The CDR3 contains 15 residues. CDR3 sequence reads: CASSLDRGPPYEQYF. For the CDR3, the DNA is TGTGCCAGCTCGCTAGACAGGGGTCCTCCCTACGAGCAGTACTTC. Together with reference TRBV18 and TRBJ2-7, the CDR3 gives the full variable domain: NAGVMQNPRHLVRRRGQEARLRCSPMKGHSHVYWYRQLPEEGLKFMVYLQKENIIDESGMPKERFSAEFPKEGPSILRIQQVVRGDSAAYFCASSLDRGPPYEQYFGPGTRLTVT.

This clonotype was found many times. This chain links TRBV20-1 with TRBJ2-1; unclear D gene. V lost 5 bases and J lost 7, with 15 bases in between. The CDR3 has 13 residues. Germline assignment: CDR1 DFQATT and CDR2 SNEGSKA (reference sequence). The CDR3 sequence: CSAPLLDSNEQFF. As DNA, the CDR3 is TGCAGTGCTCCCCTCCTAGACTCGAATGAGCAGTTCTTC.

This clonotype came up many times. A read error may account for a junction end that differs from germline. The rearrangement uses TRBV6-2 or TRBV6-3 and TRBJ2-1; no clear D gene. This CDR3 comprises 13 residues. Germline CDR1 reads MNHEY; CDR2 reads SVGEGT. The CDR3 DNA follows: TGTGCCAGCAGTGACTCTTCTTACAATGAGCAGTTCTTC. This translates into CASSDSSYNEQFF.

With regard to this clonotype: A much more abundant neighbour one base away suggests this may be a read error. This chain links TRBV11-2 with TRBJ2-7; D gene unclear. Per the germline V gene, CDR1 is SGHAT and CDR2 is FQNNGV. This CDR3 comprises 13 residues. Trimming cost V 0 bases and J 4 bases, with 7 bases left between them. This CDR3 is CASSLDGLYEQYF. The CDR3, as DNA: TGTGCCAGCAGCTTAGATGGCCTGTACGAGCAGTACTTC.

This clonotype occurred many times. The rearrangement joins TRBV28 to TRBJ2-5; D uncertain. The germline gives CDR1 MDHEN, CDR2 SYDVKM. Trimming removed 6 bases from V and 4 bases from J, with 12 bases in between. The CDR3 has 13 amino acids. The CDR3: CASRVPTGETQYF. DNA for the CDR3: TGTGCCAGCAGGGTCCCGACGGGAGAGACCCAGTACTTC.

This clonotype was counted at least ten times. This chain connects TRBV28 to TRBJ2-3, with 8 positions matching TRBD2. The germline V gene has CDR1 MDHEN and CDR2 SYDVKM. V lost 10 bases, J lost 2 bases, and 8 bases stayed unmatched. This CDR3 is 14 amino acids long. CDR3 bases: TGTGCCACCACTTCACTAGCGGCCACAGATACGCAGTATTTT. As protein: CATTSLAATDTQYF.

The sample holds many counts of this clonotype. The chain combines TRBV27 with TRBJ1-5; tentative D call: TRBD1 (5 bases). CDR1 and CDR2 (germline): MNHEY, SMNVEV (reference sequence). V was shortened by 5 bases and J by 3 bases, with 8 bases between the two germline ends. This CDR3 region has 13 residues. CDR3 in amino acids: CASSRGYNQPQHF. CDR3 nucleotides: TGTGCCAGCAGTAGGGGATACAATCAGCCCCAGCATTTT.